This T cell receptor (beta chain) came from a study of T cells after posttransplantation cyclophosphamide. Whole-study findings and limits: Biopsies held few T cell genomes: median about 100 skin, over 110 GI. TRB overlap between skin or GI tissue T cells and blood was limited. Recipient CMV seropositivity and CMV reactivation strongly tracked TRB clonality.

The data were produced by immunoSEQ multiplex PCR, yet TCRdb's version contains in-frame clones alone and is incomplete. The sample records over a hundred clones, around 85% being singletons. Trimming removed 6 bases from V and 11 bases from J, with 13 bases in between. Germline assignment: CDR1 MNHNY and CDR2 SVGAGI (reference sequence). CDR3 length: 12 residues. Treatment was busulfan-fludarabine conditioning, a marrow graft, and cyclophosphamide on days +3 and +4. Biopsies of skin and gastrointestinal tract, taken during GVHD evaluation, were TRB-sequenced retrospectively from DNA. Comment on this clone: The antigen is unknown.

The clonotype was recovered from a young adult male patient who received an allogeneic stem cell transplant from a related donor, was CMV-positive, and had acute GVHD only. Some T cells may have come from the graft donor. The specimen comprised skin tissue, sampled 362 days after allogeneic stem cell transplant with posttransplant cyclophosphamide. V is TRBV6-6 and J is TRBJ1-4; possibly TRBD1 for D (5 bases). The CDR3 bases are TGTGCCAGCAGGGAGACAGCTGAGAAACTGTTTTTT. Protein sequence: CASRETAEKLFF.